The 8 T cell receptor beta chains below come from one sample, sequenced in a study of cytomegalovirus exposure and HLA in healthy donors. Here immunoSEQ multiplex PCR was the method, and the copy in TCRdb shows in-frame clones only, minus some. The sample includes some 170,000 clones, about 85% of them seen just once. Material: PBMCs. The receptors derive from a young man in good health and CMV-seropositive.

The chain joins TRBV4-2 to TRBJ1-3; D is possibly TRBD1 (5 bases). The CDR3 has 19 residues. CDR1 is LGHNA and CDR2 is YNFKEQ in the germline V gene. The germline V and J ends were trimmed by 3 bases and 0 bases, with 21 bases remaining between them. DNA for the CDR3: TGTGCCAGCAGCCATATTGAGGGACTTTCAAGGGGCTCTGGAAACACCATATATTTT. Protein sequence: CASSHIEGLSRGSGNTIYF.

For the CDR3, the DNA is TGCAGCGTTACAGGGGGCGATGGGTATGGCTACACCTTC. This encodes CSVTGGDGYGYTF. The chain joins TRBV29-1 to TRBJ1-2, with TRBD1 matching 9 bases. This CDR3 is 13 amino acids long. The V gene's germline CDR1 is SQVTM and CDR2 ANQGSEA. V lost 5 bases, J lost 5 bases, and 6 bases stayed unmatched.

This rearrangement joins TRBV5-6 to TRBJ2-2; no firm D call. V lost 0 bases to trimming and J lost 7 bases, with 10 bases between them. Per the germline V gene, CDR1 is SGHDT and CDR2 is YYEEEE. The CDR3 is 14 amino acids. The CDR3 loop is CASSLDGYFGELFF. The CDR3 DNA reads as TGTGCCAGCAGCTTGGACGGGTACTTCGGGGAGCTGTTTTTT.

V and J are TRBV6-5 and TRBJ2-7; possibly TRBD2 for D (6 bases). The germline V gene has CDR1 MNHEY and CDR2 SVGAGI. V lost 4 bases to trimming and J lost 5 bases, with 15 bases between them. CDR3 size: 14 residues. The CDR3 DNA reads TGTGCCAGCAGTTGGAGGGCTGCCTGGGACGAGCAGTACTTC. Protein: CASSWRAAWDEQYF.

The V gene is TRBV6-5, the J gene TRBJ2-7, with D hard to call. V dropped 1 base and J dropped 4 bases, with 14 bases sitting between them. CDR1 is MNHEY, CDR2 SVGAGI, per germline. This CDR3 contains 15 residues. The DNA of the CDR3 is TGTGCCAGCAGTTACTATTCCGGAGCCTCGTACGAGCAGTACTTC. Translated, it gives CASSYYSGASYEQYF.

The chain has TRBV2 and TRBJ2-3, with a tentative D call TRBD2 (7 bases). From germline, CDR1 is SNHLY and CDR2 FYNNEI. Deletions cut 8 bases from V and 1 base from J, with 13 bases between. This CDR3 is built from 14 residues. The CDR3 reads CASGGDTGTDTQYF. The CDR3 coding sequence is TGTGCCAGCGGGGGGGACACCGGCACAGATACGCAGTATTTT.

For this clone: A junction boundary mismatches the germline segment, possibly from a read error. The chain employs TRBV5-1 and TRBJ2-7, with D uncertain. The CDR3 length is 13 residues. The germline CDR1 and CDR2 sequences are SGHRS and YFSETQ. The CDR3 reads CASTLGGWDEQYF. CDR3 nucleotide sequence: TGCGCCAGCACCTTGGGCGGATGGGACGAGCAGTACTTC.

V and J are TRBV14 and TRBJ1-2, with no clear D. Trimming stripped 6 bases from V and 4 bases from J, with 12 bases between. The CDR3 totals 13 residues. Per the germline V gene, CDR1 is SGHDN and CDR2 is FVKESK. The CDR3 DNA follows: TGTGCCAGCAGTTCCGGGTCCCGCTATGGCTACACCTTC. Translating gives CASSSGSRYGYTF.